The present entry profiles one TCR beta chain with its context. Its binding antigen is unknown. No qualities accompany the bases; no much larger clone lies one base away. The entry originates in a study of OX40 agonist ivuxolimab in advanced cancers. The study in broad terms: Ivuxolimab was a fully human IgG2 agonistic monoclonal antibody targeting the costimulatory receptor OX40 (CD134). Intravenous ivuxolimab was administered to patients every 2 weeks at six dose levels: 0.01, 0.1, 0.3, 1.5, 3 and 10 mg/kg. Three dose-escalation patients achieved partial responses, one with hepatocellular carcinoma and two with cutaneous melanoma. Peripheral TCRbeta sequencing aimed to test whether ivuxolimab altered TCR sequence diversity and caused clonal T-cell expansion. In the dose-escalation cohort, around four fifths of patients were male, and the mean age was 60 years with a range of about 20 to 80. Patients were allowed to have had prior anti-PD-1, anti-PD-L1 or anti-CTLA-4 therapy, and approximately 43% of the dose-escalation patients had previously received checkpoint inhibitors. Among the roughly 50 dose-escalation patients, some 20 had hepatocellular carcinoma, 15 melanoma, 9 renal cell carcinoma and 9 head and neck cancer. The paper covers the monotherapy dose-escalation part of the phase I ivuxolimab trial, which included N of about 50 patients.

Genomic DNA was extracted from sorted cells for sequencing of the TCRbeta CDR3 region. The immunoSEQ Assay was used for sequencing of TCRbeta CDR3 regions. In TCRdb, the immuneACCESS table is reduced to in-frame sequences with V and J assigned. These tables do not hold every clone; where another copy was compared, an unresolved V gene accounts for under half, and the others remain unexplained. The sample data list approximately 48,000 clones, and 80% of these were observed just once. Of the sample, 3.9% falls within the top ten clones. The trial excluded patients who had a history of autoimmune disease or were on systemic immunosuppression. Peripheral blood for TCR sequencing was collected from all dose cohorts at baseline, on cycle 4 day 1, and on cycle 7 day 1. The samples were drawn from a first-in-human, open-label, multicenter phase I dose-escalation trial of ivuxolimab. Adults with locally advanced or metastatic head and neck squamous cell, hepatocellular, melanoma or renal cell carcinoma were enrolled in the trial. Before TCR sequencing, CD4+ T cells and CD8+ T cells from peripheral blood were sorted into separate populations.

The V and J ends are trimmed by 6 bases and 1 base, leaving 12 bases between them. From the cysteine up to the phenylalanine, the CDR3 has a length of 14 residues. Only the CDR3 region is kept as DNA, spanning 42 bases read in frame from base 1. Per the germline V gene, MNHNS is the CDR1 and SASEGT is the CDR2. Results and caveats for the whole study, not just this receptor: In partial responders in the 0.1-3.0 mg/kg groups, normalized peripheral clonal expansion was found to be among the lowest, especially among CD8+ T cells. After ivuxolimab, CD8+ T cells had more expanded clones than CD4+ T cells on average. Low levels of normalized T-cell clonal expansion were also seen in some patients who did not respond. At doses of 0.1 to 3.0 mg/kg, clonal expansion of both CD4+ and CD8+ T cells in blood was seen between baseline and week 6. The antigen specificity of the peripheral T cells that underwent clonal expansion was not determined.

The receptor's source is an adult with an advanced solid tumor such as melanoma, head and neck, liver or kidney cancer. Sequencing was performed on CD4+ or CD8+ T cells sorted from blood, taken in a trial of the OX40 agonist ivuxolimab. The chain is made from TRBV6-1 and TRBJ1-1, with a tentative D gene TRBD1 over 5 matching bases. CDR3 reads: CASSAQAGNTEAFF. The DNA sequence follows: TGTGCCAGCAGCGCACAGGCGGGGAACACTGAAGCTTTCTTT.